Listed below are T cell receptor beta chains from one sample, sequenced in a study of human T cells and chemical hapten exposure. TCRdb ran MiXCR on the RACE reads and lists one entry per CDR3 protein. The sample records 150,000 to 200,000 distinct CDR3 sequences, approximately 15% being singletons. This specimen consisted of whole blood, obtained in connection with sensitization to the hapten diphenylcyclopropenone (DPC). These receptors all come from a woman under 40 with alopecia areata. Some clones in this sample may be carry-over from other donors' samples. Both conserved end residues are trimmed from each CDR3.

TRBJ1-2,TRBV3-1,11,ASSQGPLYGYT
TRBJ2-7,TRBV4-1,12,ASSLGTDSYEQY
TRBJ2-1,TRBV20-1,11,SAKATSYNEQF
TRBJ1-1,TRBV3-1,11,ASSIGVGTEAF
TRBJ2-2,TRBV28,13,ASSLHGTTDGELF
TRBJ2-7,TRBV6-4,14,ASSVGQARFSYEQY
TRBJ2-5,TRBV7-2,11,ASGTAQGETQY
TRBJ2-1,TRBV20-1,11,SAMGQGDNEQF
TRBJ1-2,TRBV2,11,ASSEMGQGFGT
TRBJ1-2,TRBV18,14,ASSPGPTTLLYGYT
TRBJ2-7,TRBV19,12,ASSPGGGINEQY
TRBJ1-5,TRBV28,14,ASSPRTGLYDQPQH
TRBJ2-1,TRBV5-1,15,ASSLGMSARGDNEQF
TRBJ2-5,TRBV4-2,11,ASSQGALETQY
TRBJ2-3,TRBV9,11,ASNRSPGDTQY
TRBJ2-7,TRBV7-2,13,ASSLLGTESYEQY
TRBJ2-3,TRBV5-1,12,ASSLGQYTDTQY
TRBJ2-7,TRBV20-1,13,SASLPAGASYEQY
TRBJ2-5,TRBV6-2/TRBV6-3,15,ASSYSVVLGDKETQY
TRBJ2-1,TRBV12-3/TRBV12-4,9,ASSSPVQQF
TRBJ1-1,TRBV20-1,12,SARDSRGRVEAF
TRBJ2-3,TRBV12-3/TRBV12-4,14,ASSPFEDSPTDTQY
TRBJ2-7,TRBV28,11,ASRPIDSYEQY
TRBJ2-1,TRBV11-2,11,ASSLETRNEQF
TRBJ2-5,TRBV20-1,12,SAGASGYGETQY
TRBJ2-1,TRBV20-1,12,SYPLGAKRDEQF
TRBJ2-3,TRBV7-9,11,ASSSTSSDTQY
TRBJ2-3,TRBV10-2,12,ASSEQGATDTQY
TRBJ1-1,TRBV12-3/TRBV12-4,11,ATRGGKNTEAF
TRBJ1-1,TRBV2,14,ASSEALGAANTEAF
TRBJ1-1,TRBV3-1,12,ASSRLQGDTEAF